These T cell receptor beta chains were read from a single sample in a study of blood T cell repertoires in COVID-19. Repertoires were generated with immunoSEQ multiplex PCR, while TCRdb's copy carries only in-frame clones and drops some. The sample has 60,000 to 80,000 clones; roughly 80% are singletons. The specimen sequenced was peripheral blood. Every receptor here comes from a middle-aged man with active COVID-19. CDR3s include the opening cysteine and the closing phenylalanine or tryptophan. The order of the fields is clone size, V gene, CDR3 protein. Clone size appears in some rows only: once, few, many, or a class for an expanded clone.

-,TRBV2,CASSELGSGSLEQYF
-,TRBV5-6,CASSRLGGQKKSEYF
once,TRBV3-1/TRBV3-2,CASSQRPSGGKYNEQFF
-,TRBV3-1/TRBV3-2,CASSPGGFAGRPNYGYTF
once,TRBV11-2,CASSLDLVTGSYEQYF
-,TRBV30,CAWSVDSADTQYF
-,TRBV27,CASSPLGEQPQHF
-,TRBV5-5,CASIRGSGEQFF
-,TRBV10-3,CATQGARELFF
-,TRBV19,CASKDQAGKGNYGYTF
-,TRBV7-2,CASSLGRGGEKLFF
-,TRBV2,CASSEDLGTDPQHGYTF
-,TRBV6-5,CASSYLQTGARTEAFF
-,TRBV6-2/TRBV6-3,CASSPEQTYQETQYF
once,TRBV4-3,CASSQDPAGGIEKLFF
-,TRBV4-1,CASSQDLSFGEPQHF
-,TRBV7-9,CASSPRTFLTGGVEAFF
many,TRBV6-1,CASSETRGAEQPQHF
-,TRBV5-1,CASSLEAEDSKNSPLHF
-,TRBV7-2,CASSPSGGGGIQYF
-,TRBV9,CASSVASGRVDEQFF
-,TRBV4-1,CASSQDRTMDNEQFF
-,TRBV18,CASSPEGAHSGNTIYF
-,TRBV11-2,CASSLDLSTDTQYF
-,TRBV19,CASSITGSQETQYF
-,TRBV5-1,CASSLEPSGRVNEQFF
-,TRBV18,CASSPDTPTPLHF
-,TRBV6-2/TRBV6-3,CASSYEGSRKSYEQYF
-,TRBV30,CAWTGGFENSPLHF